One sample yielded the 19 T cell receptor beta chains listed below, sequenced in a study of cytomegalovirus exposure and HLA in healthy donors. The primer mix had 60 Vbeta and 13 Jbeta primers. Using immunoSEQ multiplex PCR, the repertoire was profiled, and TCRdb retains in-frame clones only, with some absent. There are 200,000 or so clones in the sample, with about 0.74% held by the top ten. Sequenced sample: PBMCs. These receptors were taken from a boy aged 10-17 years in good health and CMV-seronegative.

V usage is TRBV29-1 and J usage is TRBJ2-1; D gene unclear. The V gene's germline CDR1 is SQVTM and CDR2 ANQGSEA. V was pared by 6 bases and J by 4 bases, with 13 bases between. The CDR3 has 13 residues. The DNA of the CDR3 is TGCAGCGTGTATATAGAATTTTACAATGAGCAGTTCTTC. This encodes CSVYIEFYNEQFF.

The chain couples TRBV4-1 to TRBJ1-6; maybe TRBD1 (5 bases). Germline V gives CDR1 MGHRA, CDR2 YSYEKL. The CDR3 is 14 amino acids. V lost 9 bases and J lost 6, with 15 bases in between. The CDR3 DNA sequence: TGCGCCAGTCACTCGCAGGGTGGTAATTCACCCCTCCACTTT. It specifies CASHSQGGNSPLHF.

The CDR3 region is CACAVSLATEAFF. The CDR3 DNA follows: TGTGCCTGTGCCGTGTCGCTGGCCACTGAAGCTTTCTTT. The chain carries TRBV19 and TRBJ1-1, with D hard to call. V lost 11 bases to trimming and J lost 4 bases, with 17 bases between them. The CDR3 is made up of 13 amino acids. The germline V gene encodes CDR1 LNHDA and CDR2 SQIVND (reference sequence).

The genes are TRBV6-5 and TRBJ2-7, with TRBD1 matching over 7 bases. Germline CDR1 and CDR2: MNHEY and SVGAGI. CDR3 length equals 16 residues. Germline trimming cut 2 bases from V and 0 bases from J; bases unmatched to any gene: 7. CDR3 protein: CASSYATGSPSYEQYF. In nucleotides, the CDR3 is TGTGCCAGCAGTTACGCGACAGGGTCACCCTCCTACGAGCAGTACTTC.

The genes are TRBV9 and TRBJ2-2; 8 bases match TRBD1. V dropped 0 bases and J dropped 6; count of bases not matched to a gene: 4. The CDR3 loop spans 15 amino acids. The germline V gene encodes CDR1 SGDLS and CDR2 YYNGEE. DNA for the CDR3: TGTGCCAGCAGCGTAGAATACAGGGGGGCCGGGGAGCTGTTTTTT. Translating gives CASSVEYRGAGELFF.

DNA of the CDR3: TGTGCCAGCAGTGAAGGGACAGGGATCGAGCAGTACTTC. Its translation: CASSEGTGIEQYF. This chain uses TRBV2 with TRBJ2-7; TRBD1 matches at 8 bases. Per germline, CDR1 SNHLY and CDR2 FYNNEI. J lost 6 bases, V lost 1 base, and 2 bases had no gene match. This CDR3 is built from 13 residues.

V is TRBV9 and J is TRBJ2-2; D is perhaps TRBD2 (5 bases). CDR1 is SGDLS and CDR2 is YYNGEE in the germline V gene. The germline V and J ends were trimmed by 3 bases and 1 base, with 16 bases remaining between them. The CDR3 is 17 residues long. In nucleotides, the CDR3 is TGTGCCAGCAGCGCTGAGGGTAATAGCGAGAACACCGGGGAGCTGTTTTTT. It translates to CASSAEGNSENTGELFF.

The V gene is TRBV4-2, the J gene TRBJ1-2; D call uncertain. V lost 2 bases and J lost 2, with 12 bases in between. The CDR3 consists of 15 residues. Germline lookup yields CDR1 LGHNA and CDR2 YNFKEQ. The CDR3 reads CASSQNARGNYGYTF. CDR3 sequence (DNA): TGTGCCAGCAGCCAAAATGCGCGGGGAAACTATGGCTACACCTTC.

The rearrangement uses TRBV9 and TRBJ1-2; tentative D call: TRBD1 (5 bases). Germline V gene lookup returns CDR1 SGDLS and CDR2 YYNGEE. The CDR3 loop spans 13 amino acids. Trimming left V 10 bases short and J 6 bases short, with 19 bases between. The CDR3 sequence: CARPGGGAHGYTF. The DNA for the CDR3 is TGTGCCCGCCCGGGGGGAGGGGCCCATGGCTACACCTTC.

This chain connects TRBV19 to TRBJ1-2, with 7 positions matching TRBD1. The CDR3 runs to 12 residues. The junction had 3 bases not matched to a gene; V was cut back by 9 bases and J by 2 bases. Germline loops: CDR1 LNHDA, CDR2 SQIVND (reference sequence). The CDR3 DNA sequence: TGTGCCAGCCGACAGGGAAACTATGGCTACACCTTC. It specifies CASRQGNYGYTF.

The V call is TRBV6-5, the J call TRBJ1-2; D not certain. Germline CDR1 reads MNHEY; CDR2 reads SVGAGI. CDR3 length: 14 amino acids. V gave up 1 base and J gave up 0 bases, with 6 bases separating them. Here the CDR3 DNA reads TGTGCCAGCAGTTACTTACAGCCTAACTATGGCTACACCTTC. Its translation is CASSYLQPNYGYTF.

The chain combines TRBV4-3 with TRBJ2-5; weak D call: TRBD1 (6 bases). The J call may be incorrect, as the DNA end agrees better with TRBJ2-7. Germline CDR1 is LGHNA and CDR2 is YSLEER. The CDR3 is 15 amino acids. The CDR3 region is CASSQDWGRGYEQYF. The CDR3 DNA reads TGCGCCAGCAGCCAAGATTGGGGCAGGGGCTACGAGCAGTACTTC.

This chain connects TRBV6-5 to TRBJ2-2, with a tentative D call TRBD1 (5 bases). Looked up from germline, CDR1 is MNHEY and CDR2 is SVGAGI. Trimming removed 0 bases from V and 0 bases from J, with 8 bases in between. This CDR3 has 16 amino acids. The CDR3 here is CASSYSGPANTGELFF. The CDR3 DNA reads TGTGCCAGCAGTTACTCGGGGCCCGCGAACACCGGGGAGCTGTTTTTT.

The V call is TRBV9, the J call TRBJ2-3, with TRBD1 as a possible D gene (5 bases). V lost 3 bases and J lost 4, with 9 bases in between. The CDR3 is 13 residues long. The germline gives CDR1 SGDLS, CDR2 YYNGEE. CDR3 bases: TGTGCCAGCAGCGAGGTCAGGGCAGATACGCAGTATTTT. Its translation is CASSEVRADTQYF.

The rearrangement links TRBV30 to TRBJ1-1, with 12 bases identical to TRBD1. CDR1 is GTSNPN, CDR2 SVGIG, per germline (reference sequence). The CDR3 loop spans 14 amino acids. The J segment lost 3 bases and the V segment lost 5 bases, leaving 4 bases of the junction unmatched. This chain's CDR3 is CAWGTGGFDTEAFF. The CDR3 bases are TGTGCCTGGGGGACAGGGGGCTTCGACACTGAAGCTTTCTTT. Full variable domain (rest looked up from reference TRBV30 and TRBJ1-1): SQTIHQWPATLVQPVGSPLSLECTVEGTSNPNLYWYRQAAGRGLQLLFYSVGIGQISSEVPQNLSASRPQDRQFILSSKKLLLSDSGFYLCAWGTGGFDTEAFFGQGTRLTVV.

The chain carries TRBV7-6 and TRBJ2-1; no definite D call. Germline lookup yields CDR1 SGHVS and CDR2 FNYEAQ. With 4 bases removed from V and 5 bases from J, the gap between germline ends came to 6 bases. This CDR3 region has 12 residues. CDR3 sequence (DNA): TGTGCCAGCAGCTCCTACCACAATGAGCAGTTCTTC. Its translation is CASSSYHNEQFF.

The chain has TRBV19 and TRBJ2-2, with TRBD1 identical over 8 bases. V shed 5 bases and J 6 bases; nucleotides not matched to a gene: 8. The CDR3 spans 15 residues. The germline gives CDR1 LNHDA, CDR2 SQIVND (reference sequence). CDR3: CASSSLDRVSGELFF. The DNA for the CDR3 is TGTGCCAGTAGTTCCTTGGACAGGGTGTCCGGGGAGCTGTTTTTT.

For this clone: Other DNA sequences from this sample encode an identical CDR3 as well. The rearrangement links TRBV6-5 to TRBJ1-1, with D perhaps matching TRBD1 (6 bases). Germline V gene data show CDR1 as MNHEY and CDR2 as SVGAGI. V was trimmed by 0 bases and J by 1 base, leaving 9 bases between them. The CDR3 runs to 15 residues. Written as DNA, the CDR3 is TGTGCCAGCAGTTACTCGGACAGACCGAACACTGAAGCTTTCTTT. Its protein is CASSYSDRPNTEAFF.

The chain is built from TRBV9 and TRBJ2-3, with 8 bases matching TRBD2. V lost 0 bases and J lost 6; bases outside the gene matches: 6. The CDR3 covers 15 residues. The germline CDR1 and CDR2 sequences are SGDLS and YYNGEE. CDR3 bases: TGTGCCAGCAGCGTAGTGCAAGCGGGGGCGGATACGCAGTATTTT. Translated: CASSVVQAGADTQYF.